These 5 T cell receptor beta chains came from one sample sequenced in a study of spatial heterogeneity in lung cancer. Time point denoted: sample taken at primary tumor resection. One entry per CDR3 protein, called by TCRdb with MiXCR from the 5' RACE reads. Among about 3,500 distinct CDR3 sequences listed, 3% were seen once. Sequenced material: normal lung tissue next to the tumor, taken at surgery. The receptors were gathered from a female donor with early-stage non-small cell lung cancer.

This clonotype qualifies as medium-sized. The J gene is TRBJ2-5, the V gene TRBV29-1; the D gene could be TRBD1 or TRBD2 (5 bases each). With 0 bases removed from V and 1 base from J, the gap between germline ends came to 12 bases. Germline V gene data show CDR1 as SQVTM and CDR2 as ANQGSEA. CDR3 length: 15 residues. This CDR3 is CSVEDRGGFQETQYF. Written as DNA, the CDR3 is TGCAGCGTTGAAGATCGGGGCGGGTTCCAAGAGACCCAGTACTTC.

Judged by abundance, this clonotype is medium-sized. This chain links TRBV6-2 or TRBV6-3 with TRBJ2-3; 7 bases align to TRBD2. J was trimmed by 1 base and V by 7 bases; bases with no gene match: 11. CDR1 and CDR2 from the germline V gene are MNHEY and SVGEGT. The CDR3 runs 16 residues. This chain's CDR3 is CASTPEGLPRTDTQYF. As DNA, the CDR3 is TGTGCCAGCACTCCCGAGGGACTACCTCGCACAGATACGCAGTATTTT.

This clonotype is labeled as large. The genes are TRBV9 and TRBJ1-6; 8 nucleotides line up with TRBD1. CDR1 SGDLS and CDR2 YYNGEE come from the germline V gene. V shed 0 bases and J 8 bases; nucleotides not matched to a gene: 10. The CDR3 covers 17 residues. CDR3 amino acids: CASSVEVYQGADSPLHF. In DNA form, the CDR3 reads TGTGCCAGCAGCGTAGAGGTTTATCAGGGGGCGGATTCACCCCTCCACTTT. Combining the CDR3 with reference TRBV9 and TRBJ1-6 gives the whole variable domain DSGVTQTPKHLITATGQRVTLRCSPRSGDLSVYWYQQSLDQGLQFLIQYYNGEERAKGNILERFSAQQFPDLHSELNLSSLELGDSALYFCASSVEVYQGADSPLHFGNGTRLTVT.

This clonotype is medium-sized in the sample. The genes are TRBV27 and TRBJ2-5; TRBD1 matches 9 bases. CDR3 size: 15 residues. The junction had 11 bases not matched to a gene; V was cut back by 7 bases and J by 5 bases. Germline assignment: CDR1 MNHEY and CDR2 SMNVEV (reference sequence). CDR3 residues: CASTQLGQGLETQYF. The CDR3 nucleotides read TGTGCCAGCACCCAGTTAGGACAGGGGCTGGAGACCCAGTACTTC.

Ten or more counts support this clonotype. V and J are TRBV10-3 and TRBJ1-2, with D possibly matching TRBD1 (5 bases). Germline assignment: CDR1 ENHRY and CDR2 SYGVKD. V was pared by 7 bases and J by 4 bases, with 43 bases between. There are 23 residues in the CDR3. As DNA, the CDR3 is TGTGCCATCATTTACCGAGTATTCGAAATTACGGGCCAGGGAAGGAAGGATATCTATGGCTACACCTTC. Translated: CAIIYRVFEITGQGRKDIYGYTF.